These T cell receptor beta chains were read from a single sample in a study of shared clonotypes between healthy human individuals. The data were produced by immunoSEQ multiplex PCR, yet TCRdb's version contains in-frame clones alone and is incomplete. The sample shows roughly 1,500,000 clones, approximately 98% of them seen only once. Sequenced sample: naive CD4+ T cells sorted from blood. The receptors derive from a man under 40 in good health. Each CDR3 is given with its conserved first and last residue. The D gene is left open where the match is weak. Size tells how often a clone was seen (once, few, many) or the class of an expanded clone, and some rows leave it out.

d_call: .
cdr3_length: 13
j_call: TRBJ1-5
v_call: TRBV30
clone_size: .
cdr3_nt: TGTGCCTGGAGTGTATCGGGGGATCAGCCCCAGCATTTT
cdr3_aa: CAWSVSGDQPQHF

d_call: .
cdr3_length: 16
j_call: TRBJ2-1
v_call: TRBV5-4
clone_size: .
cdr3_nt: TGTGCCAGCAGCATCGGCCTAGCAAGCTCCTACAATGAGCAGTTCTTC
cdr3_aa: CASSIGLASSYNEQFF

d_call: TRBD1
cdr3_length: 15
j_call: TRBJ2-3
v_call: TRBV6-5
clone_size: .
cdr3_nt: TGTGCCAGCGGCAAATACGGGACAGGGACAGATACGCAGTATTTT
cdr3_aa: CASGKYGTGTDTQYF

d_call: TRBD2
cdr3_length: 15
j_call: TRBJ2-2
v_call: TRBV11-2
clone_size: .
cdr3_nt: TGTGCCAGCAGCCTTCGGACTAGTTTGGGACGGGAGCTGTTTTTT
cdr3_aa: CASSLRTSLGRELFF

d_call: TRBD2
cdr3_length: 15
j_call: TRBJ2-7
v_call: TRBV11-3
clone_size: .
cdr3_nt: TGTGCCAGCAGTCGGGGACTAGCGGGAGACTACGAGCAGTACTTC
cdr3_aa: CASSRGLAGDYEQYF

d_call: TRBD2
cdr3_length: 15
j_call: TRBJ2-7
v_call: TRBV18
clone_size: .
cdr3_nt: TGTGCCAGCTCCCCCGGGGGGGACGGTGCCTACGAGCAGTACTTC
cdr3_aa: CASSPGGDGAYEQYF

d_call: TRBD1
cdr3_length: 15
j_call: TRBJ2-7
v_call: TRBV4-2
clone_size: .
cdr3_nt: TGTGCCAGAAGCCACATTAGACAGGGGATATACGAGCAGTACTTC
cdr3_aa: CARSHIRQGIYEQYF

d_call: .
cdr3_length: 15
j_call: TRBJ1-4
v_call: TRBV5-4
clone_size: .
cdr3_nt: TGTGCCAGCAGCTTGAGGGGCAGGGGAAACGAAAAACTGTTTTTT
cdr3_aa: CASSLRGRGNEKLFF

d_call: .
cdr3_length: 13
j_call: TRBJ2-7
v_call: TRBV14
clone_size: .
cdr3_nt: TGTGCCAGCAGCCAAGATCAGGGTCGGGTGCAGTACTTC
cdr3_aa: CASSQDQGRVQYF

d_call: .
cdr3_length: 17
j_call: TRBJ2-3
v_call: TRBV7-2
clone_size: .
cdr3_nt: TGTGCCAGCAGCTTAGGGTTCCGCGGAAGTAGCACAGATACGCAGTATTTT
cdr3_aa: CASSLGFRGSSTDTQYF

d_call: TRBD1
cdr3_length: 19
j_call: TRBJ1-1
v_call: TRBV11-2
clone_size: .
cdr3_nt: TGTGCCAGCAGCTTAGTGCCCGGGACAGGGTATGGGATGAACACTGAAGCTTTCTTT
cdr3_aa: CASSLVPGTGYGMNTEAFF

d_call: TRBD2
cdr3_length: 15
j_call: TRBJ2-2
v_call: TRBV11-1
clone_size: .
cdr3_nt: TGTGCCAGCAGCTGGGAACTAGCGTCGGCCGGGGAGCTGTTTTTT
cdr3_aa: CASSWELASAGELFF

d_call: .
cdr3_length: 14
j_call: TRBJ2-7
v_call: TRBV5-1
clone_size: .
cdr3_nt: TGCGCCAGCAGCCACGATGACAGTACCTACGAGCAGTACTTC
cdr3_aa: CASSHDDSTYEQYF

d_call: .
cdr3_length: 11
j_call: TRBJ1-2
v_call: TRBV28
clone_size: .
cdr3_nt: TGTGCCAGCAGTTTAAGCACAGGCAAAACCTTC
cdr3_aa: CASSLSTGKTF

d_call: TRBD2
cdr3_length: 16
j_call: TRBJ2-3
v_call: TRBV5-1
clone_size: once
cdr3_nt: TGCGCCAGCAGCTTGGTCGGGACTAGCATTATGGATACGCAGTATTTT
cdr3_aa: CASSLVGTSIMDTQYF

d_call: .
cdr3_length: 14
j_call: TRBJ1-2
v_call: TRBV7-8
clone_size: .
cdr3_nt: TGTGCCAGCAGCTTGGAGGACGGGATTTATGGCTACACCTTC
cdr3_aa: CASSLEDGIYGYTF

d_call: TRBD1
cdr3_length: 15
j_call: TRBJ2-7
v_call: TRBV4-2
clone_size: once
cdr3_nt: TGTGCCAGCAGCCAAGGCGACAGGGGGAGAGACGAGCAGTACTTC
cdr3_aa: CASSQGDRGRDEQYF

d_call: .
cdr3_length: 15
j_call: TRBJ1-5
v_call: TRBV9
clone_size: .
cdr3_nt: TGTGCCAGCAGCCCAACGATGAATAGCAATCAGCCCCAGCATTTT
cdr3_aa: CASSPTMNSNQPQHF

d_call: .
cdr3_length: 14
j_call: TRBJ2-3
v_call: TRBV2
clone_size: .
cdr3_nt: TGTGCCAGCCTTCGACTAACCAGCACAGATACGCAGTATTTT
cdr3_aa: CASLRLTSTDTQYF

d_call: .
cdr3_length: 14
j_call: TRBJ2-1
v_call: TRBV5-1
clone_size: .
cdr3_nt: TGCGCCAGCAGTAACAAAACAGGGTACAATGAGCAGTTCTTC
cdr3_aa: CASSNKTGYNEQFF

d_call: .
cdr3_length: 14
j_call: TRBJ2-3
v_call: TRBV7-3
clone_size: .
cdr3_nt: TGTGCCAGCAGCTGGGCCCCTGCCACAGATACGCAGTATTTT
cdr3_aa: CASSWAPATDTQYF

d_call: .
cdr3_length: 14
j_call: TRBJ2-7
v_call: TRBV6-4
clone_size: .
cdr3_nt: TGTGCCAGCAGTGACCGGGAGAGAGGGTACGAGCAGTACTTC
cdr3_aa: CASSDRERGYEQYF

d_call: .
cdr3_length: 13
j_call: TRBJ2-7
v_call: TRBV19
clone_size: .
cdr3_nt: TGTGCCAGTAGTATAGGATCTGAATACGAGCAGTACTTC
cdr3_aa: CASSIGSEYEQYF

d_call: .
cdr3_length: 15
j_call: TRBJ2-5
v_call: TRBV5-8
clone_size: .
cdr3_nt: TGTGCCAGCAGCTTGGGACAGGGAGGGAGTAGGGCCCAGTACTTC
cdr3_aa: CASSLGQGGSRAQYF

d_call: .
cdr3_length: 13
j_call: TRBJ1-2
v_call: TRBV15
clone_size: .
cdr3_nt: TGTGCCACCAGCAGAGAGGGACGCTATGGCTACACCTTC
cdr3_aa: CATSREGRYGYTF

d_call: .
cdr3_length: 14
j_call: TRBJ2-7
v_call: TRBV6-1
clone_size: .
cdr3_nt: TGTGCCAGCAGCGCCTTGGCAGGGGGAGGGGAGCAGTACTTC
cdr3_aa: CASSALAGGGEQYF

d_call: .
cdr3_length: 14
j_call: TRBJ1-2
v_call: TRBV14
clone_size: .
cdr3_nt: TGTGCCAGCAGCCCGACAGGTTATGGCTATGGCTACACCTTC
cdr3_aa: CASSPTGYGYGYTF

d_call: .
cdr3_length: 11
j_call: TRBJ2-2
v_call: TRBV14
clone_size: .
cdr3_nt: TGTGCCAGCAGTCGCTTCGGGGAGCTGTTTTTT
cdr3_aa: CASSRFGELFF

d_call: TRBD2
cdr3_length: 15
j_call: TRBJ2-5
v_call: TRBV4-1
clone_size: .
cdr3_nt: TGCGCCAGCAGCCGACTAGCGCTAACCCAAGAGACCCAGTACTTC
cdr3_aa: CASSRLALTQETQYF

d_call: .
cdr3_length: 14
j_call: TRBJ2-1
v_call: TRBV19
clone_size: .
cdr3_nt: TGTGCCAGTGGGTCAGGGGACCCCTACAATGAGCAGTTCTTC
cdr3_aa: CASGSGDPYNEQFF

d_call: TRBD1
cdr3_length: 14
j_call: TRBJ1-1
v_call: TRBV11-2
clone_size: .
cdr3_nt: TGTGCCAGCAGCATAGACAGGGGAGCCAAAGAGGCTTTCTTT
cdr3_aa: CASSIDRGAKEAFF

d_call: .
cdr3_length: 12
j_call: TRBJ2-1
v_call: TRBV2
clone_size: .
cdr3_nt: TGTGCCAGCAGTGTACAGGGATATGAGCAGTTCTTC
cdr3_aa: CASSVQGYEQFF

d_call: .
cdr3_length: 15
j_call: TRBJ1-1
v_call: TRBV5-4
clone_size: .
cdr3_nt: TGTGCCAGCAGCTTTGCGGACAGAGTGAACACTGAAGCTTTCTTT
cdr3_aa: CASSFADRVNTEAFF